These 22 T cell receptor beta chains originate from one sample sequenced in a study of T-cell memory formation after mild COVID-19. TCRdb passed the 5' RACE reads through MiXCR, listing each CDR3 protein once. The sample lists roughly 250,000 distinct CDR3 sequences; about 15% were seen once. Source material: PBMCs or a T cell subset sorted from them (not recorded which). These receptors all stem from a man younger than 35 who had mild COVID-19 (a few samples of this study predate the infection). Cell type and time point are not known.

The J gene is TRBJ2-5, the V gene TRBV20-1; D is possibly TRBD1 (6 bases). Germline lookup yields CDR1 DFQATT and CDR2 SNEGSKA (reference sequence). This CDR3 spans 15 amino acids. V was clipped by 3 bases and J by 3 bases, with 17 bases between them. The chain's CDR3 is CSARALGQGKETQYF. CDR3 DNA: TGCAGTGCTAGGGCTCTTGGGCAGGGGAAAGAGACCCAGTACTTC.

The chain combines TRBV5-1 with TRBJ2-5, with 9 bases aligning to TRBD1. The CDR3 spans 14 residues. Looked up from germline, CDR1 is SGHRS and CDR2 is YFSETQ. After removal of 6 bases from V and 5 bases from J, the junction contained 8 bases not matched to a gene. CDR3 coding DNA: TGCGCCAGCACGGGACAGGGCCCAACGGAGACCCAGTACTTC. It codes for CASTGQGPTETQYF.

The rearrangement uses TRBV2 and TRBJ1-2; D not resolved. The germline gives CDR1 SNHLY, CDR2 FYNNEI. This CDR3 is 13 amino acids long. The V and J ends lost 3 bases and 6 bases respectively, with 11 bases between them. The CDR3, as DNA: TGTGCCAGCAGTGATGACCGCCGGGATGGCTACACCTTC. It specifies CASSDDRRDGYTF.

The CDR3 region is CASTPGEVSGANVLTF. The CDR3 bases are TGCGCCAGTACCCCGGGGGAGGTCTCTGGGGCCAACGTCCTGACTTTC. This sequence joins TRBV5-1 and TRBJ2-6, with D perhaps TRBD2 (6 bases). Germline V lookup: CDR1 SGHRS, CDR2 YFSETQ. Trimming removed 8 bases at V and 0 bases at J, with 15 bases between. The CDR3 loop spans 16 amino acids.

This clonotype was recorded at least ten times. In DNA, the CDR3 is TGTGCCATCAGTGAGCCCGAGCGGGGGGGGTACAATGAGCAGTTCTTC. Translating it yields CAISEPERGGYNEQFF. The chain has TRBV10-3 and TRBJ2-1, with 10 positions matching TRBD2. The junction had 5 bases not matched to a gene; V was cut back by 2 bases and J by 4 bases. This CDR3 has 16 amino acids. CDR1 and CDR2 (germline): ENHRY, SYGVKD.

This rearrangement joins TRBV4-3 to TRBJ1-2; 7 nucleotides agree with TRBD1. The CDR3 is made up of 16 amino acids. The junction had 13 bases not matched to a gene; V was cut back by 4 bases and J by 5 bases. Germline values: CDR1 LGHNA, CDR2 YSLEER. CDR3 region: CASSPTVHQGGYGYTF. The CDR3 DNA sequence: TGCGCCAGCAGCCCCACCGTACACCAGGGGGGATATGGCTACACCTTC.

The rearrangement uses TRBV29-1 and TRBJ2-5, with no clear D. The CDR3 runs 11 residues. Trimming shortened V by 6 bases and J by 5 bases, and 10 bases separated the two germline ends. Germline V CDR1 and CDR2: SQVTM, ANQGSEA. CDR3 loop: CSVPGPETQYF. CDR3 sequence (DNA): TGCAGCGTACCCGGGCCGGAGACCCAGTACTTC.

This clonotype was seen repeatedly, ten times or more. The chain carries TRBV20-1 and TRBJ2-5; possibly TRBD2 for D (6 bases). Germline V gene data show CDR1 as DFQATT and CDR2 as SNEGSKA (reference sequence). The CDR3 runs 16 residues. Deletions cut 0 bases from V and 0 bases from J, with 14 bases between. In nucleotides, the CDR3 is TGCAGTGCTAGAGATAGTGCAGGGAGGTACCAAGAGACCCAGTACTTC. Translation: CSARDSAGRYQETQYF.

This clonotype was observed a single time. This chain uses TRBV4-3 with TRBJ1-2; maybe TRBD1 (6 bases). The CDR3 covers 15 residues. From germline, CDR1 is LGHNA and CDR2 YSLEER. V was pared by 3 bases and J by 3 bases, with 14 bases between. The CDR3 spells CASSQVAQGDYGYTF. In nucleotides, the CDR3 is TGCGCCAGCAGCCAGGTTGCACAGGGAGACTATGGCTACACCTTC.

The chain couples TRBV19 to TRBJ1-1; D uncertain. There are 13 residues in the CDR3. Looked up from germline, CDR1 is LNHDA and CDR2 is SQIVND (reference sequence). V was pared by 2 bases and J by 5 bases, with 9 bases between. The CDR3 reads CASSIIGETEAFF. In nucleotides, the CDR3 is TGTGCCAGTAGTATAATCGGGGAAACTGAAGCTTTCTTT.

The V and J genes are TRBV6-1 and TRBJ2-3; weak D call: TRBD1 (6 bases). This CDR3 has 14 amino acids. With 6 bases removed from V and 2 bases from J, the gap between germline ends came to 12 bases. Germline lookup yields CDR1 MNHNS and CDR2 SASEGT. CDR3 residues: CASRATGNTDTQYF. CDR3 bases: TGTGCCAGCAGAGCGACAGGAAACACAGATACGCAGTATTTT.

The gene calls are TRBV7-3 and TRBJ2-2, with no clear D. Germline-derived CDR1 and CDR2 are SGHTA and FQGTGA. This CDR3 has 13 amino acids. Trimming pared 1 base from V and 7 bases from J, leaving 7 bases between. This CDR3 is CASSLNGGGELFF. CDR3 DNA: TGTGCCAGCAGCTTAAACGGTGGCGGGGAGCTGTTTTTT.

The chain couples TRBV6-2 or TRBV6-3 to TRBJ1-1, with 8 bases that match TRBD1. Trimming took 5 bases from V and 5 from J; bases not matched to a gene: 7. CDR1 and CDR2 from the germline V gene are MNHEY and SVGEGT. CDR3 length equals 14 residues. The DNA of the CDR3 is TGTGCCAGCAGTACGACAGGGGAGGGGACTGAAGCTTTCTTT. It yields the protein CASSTTGEGTEAFF.

This clonotype was observed a few times. The V call is TRBV4-3, the J call TRBJ2-7, with 12 bases that match TRBD2. This CDR3 is built from 18 residues. The junction had 11 bases not matched to a gene; V was cut back by 0 bases and J by 5 bases. Germline lookup yields CDR1 LGHNA and CDR2 YSLEER. The CDR3 coding sequence is TGCGCCAGCAGCCAAGATCTCCCTAGCGGGGGGGCTAGGAACGAGCAGTACGTC. Its protein product is CASSQDLPSGGARNEQYV.

This clonotype was observed a few times. The chain links TRBV5-5 to TRBJ2-7, with D possibly TRBD1 on 5 matching bases. The CDR3 sequence is 14 residues long. Trimming shortened V by 0 bases and J by 2 bases, and 9 bases separated the two germline ends. CDR1 and CDR2 from the germline V gene are SGHKS and YYEKEE (reference sequence). CDR3 protein: CASSLVGRAYEQYV. The CDR3 nucleotides are TGTGCCAGCAGCTTGGTCGGCAGGGCCTACGAGCAGTACGTC.

This clonotype has a handful of counts. The chain uses TRBV6-5 and TRBJ2-3, with 10 bases fitting TRBD2. The germline V gene has CDR1 MNHEY and CDR2 SVGAGI. V lost 6 bases and J lost 6; bases outside the gene matches: 9. The CDR3 runs 15 residues. The CDR3 DNA is TGTGCCAGCAGCCGTCCTAGCGGGGGATGGGATACGCAGTATTTT. This codes for CASSRPSGGWDTQYF.

This clonotype was observed a handful of times. The chain joins TRBV12-3 or TRBV12-4 to TRBJ1-5; possible D gene TRBD1, 5 bases. Trimming cost V 4 bases and J 7 bases, with 14 bases left between them. The CDR3 has 14 residues. CDR3 nucleotides: TGTGCCAGCAGTTCGGGTTCAGGGCGACAGCCCCAGCATTTT. Its translation: CASSSGSGRQPQHF.

The chain couples TRBV7-2 to TRBJ1-2; tentatively, D is TRBD1 (6 bases). CDR1 is SGHTA, CDR2 FQGNSA, per germline. This CDR3 is 15 amino acids long. V lost 3 bases, J lost 5 bases, and 16 bases lay in between. The CDR3 reads CASSFDRQDVYGYTF. CDR3 in DNA: TGTGCCAGCAGCTTTGACCGACAGGACGTGTATGGCTACACCTTC.

This clonotype has only a few counts. CDR3 DNA sequence: TGTGCCAGCCGGCGGGGCGGGTACGAGCAGTACTTC. Its translation: CASRRGGYEQYF. The gene calls are TRBV6-5 and TRBJ2-7, with D maybe TRBD2 (6 bases). V lost 8 bases and J 4 bases, leaving 12 bases between the germline ends. Germline assignment: CDR1 MNHEY and CDR2 SVGAGI. The CDR3 has 12 residues.

This rearrangement joins TRBV10-3 to TRBJ2-7; D perhaps matches TRBD1 (5 bases). V shed 6 bases and J shed 1 base, with 10 bases lying between them. There are 13 residues in the CDR3. Germline V lookup: CDR1 ENHRY, CDR2 SYGVKD. CDR3 loop: CAIREQVSYEQYF. CDR3 DNA: TGTGCCATCAGAGAACAGGTTTCCTACGAGCAGTACTTC.

This clonotype was counted between two and nine times. The chain uses TRBV10-3 and TRBJ2-5; TRBD2 might be the D (5 bases). CDR1 and CDR2 (germline): ENHRY, SYGVKD. This CDR3 region has 13 residues. Trimming removed 0 bases from V and 3 bases from J, with 5 bases in between. The CDR3, as DNA: TGTGCCATCAGTGAGTCGCGGGAAGAGACCCAGTACTTC. Its protein is CAISESREETQYF.

This clonotype was counted only a few times. The chain joins TRBV7-3 to TRBJ2-1; no reliable D call. This CDR3 has 15 amino acids. Trimming took 5 bases from V and 2 from J, leaving 13 bases between them. Germline CDR1 reads SGHTA; CDR2 reads FQGTGA. The CDR3 DNA reads TGTGCCAGCAGCCCTCTTGGGGTGGCCTACAATGAGCAGTTCTTC. Its translation is CASSPLGVAYNEQFF.